Listed below are T cell receptor beta chains from one sample, sequenced in a study of blood T cell repertoires in COVID-19. Sequencing used immunoSEQ multiplex PCR; TCRdb keeps in-frame clones, though not all of them. The sample lists 150,000 to 200,000 clones, 60% to 85% occurring once. Sequencing used peripheral blood. The receptors derive from a man between 60 and 70 years old with active or convalescent COVID-19. CDR3s leave out the opening cysteine and the closing phenylalanine or tryptophan. Size is omitted from some rows. Given values are once, few, many or a class for expanded clones.

CDR3: AWSVPPLTPMGYT
J: TRBJ1-2
size: NA
V: TRBV30

CDR3: ASSAGQTEAGNTIY
J: TRBJ1-3
size: NA
V: TRBV9

CDR3: ASNGLRQGVTEAF
J: TRBJ1-1
size: once
V: TRBV19

CDR3: ASSSQGYNEKLF
J: TRBJ1-4
size: NA
V: TRBV5-1

CDR3: ATSRGSDSGVNTGELF
J: TRBJ2-2
size: NA
V: TRBV15

CDR3: ASSRTYRSNTEAF
J: TRBJ1-1
size: NA
V: TRBV14

CDR3: ASSPLGTGGIERSTEAF
J: TRBJ1-1
size: NA
V: TRBV18

CDR3: ASRDRESTDTQY
J: TRBJ2-3
size: few
V: TRBV23-1

CDR3: ASSPTGTAAVDTQY
J: TRBJ2-3
size: NA
V: TRBV18

CDR3: ASRSITGTGELF
J: TRBJ2-2
size: few
V: TRBV27

CDR3: ASTTSPAGDFSEQF
J: TRBJ2-1
size: few
V: TRBV5-1

CDR3: ASSLGSLREQF
J: TRBJ2-1
size: NA
V: TRBV7-2

CDR3: ASSYLSGGSGNTIY
J: TRBJ1-3
size: NA
V: TRBV3-1/TRBV3-2

CDR3: ASGTVPYGYT
J: TRBJ1-2
size: NA
V: TRBV6-5

CDR3: ASSHPSGRALGTDTQY
J: TRBJ2-3
size: NA
V: TRBV3-1/TRBV3-2

CDR3: ASSLSLLADYNEQF
J: TRBJ2-1
size: NA
V: TRBV5-6

CDR3: ASSNPPGGRGQETQY
J: TRBJ2-5
size: NA
V: TRBV9

CDR3: ASSLQGYEQY
J: TRBJ2-7
size: NA
V: TRBV7-9

CDR3: ASSFGTRADTQY
J: TRBJ2-3
size: NA
V: TRBV27

CDR3: SPGSVTYEQY
J: TRBJ2-7
size: NA
V: TRBV29-1

CDR3: SPLREYEQF
J: TRBJ2-1
size: once
V: TRBV20-1

CDR3: ASSEAHLASNQPQH
J: TRBJ1-5
size: NA
V: TRBV6-1

CDR3: ASSFSPLAYNEQF
J: TRBJ2-1
size: NA
V: TRBV7-6

CDR3: ASSPQSSRNEQF
J: TRBJ2-1
size: NA
V: TRBV18

CDR3: SAHLTDTQY
J: TRBJ2-3
size: NA
V: TRBV20-1

CDR3: ASSLTGQPTDTQY
J: TRBJ2-3
size: NA
V: TRBV7-3

CDR3: ARNDRVSSTDTQY
J: TRBJ2-3
size: few
V: TRBV2

CDR3: ASSPLAGASSYEQY
J: TRBJ2-7
size: NA
V: TRBV18

CDR3: ASSETSGSSYNEQF
J: TRBJ2-1
size: NA
V: TRBV19

CDR3: ASRTGGGLH
J: TRBJ1-6
size: NA
V: TRBV28

CDR3: ATSRGQGSPLH
J: TRBJ1-6
size: NA
V: TRBV15

CDR3: ASSSLTSGSADTQY
J: TRBJ2-3
size: NA
V: TRBV5-1

CDR3: ASSQLQGSYEQY
J: TRBJ2-7
size: NA
V: TRBV16

CDR3: ASSLGQGGVQPQH
J: TRBJ1-5
size: once
V: TRBV19

CDR3: ASSLGTTGEETQY
J: TRBJ2-5
size: NA
V: TRBV5-8

CDR3: ASSLARTGGEQY
J: TRBJ2-7
size: few
V: TRBV5-1

CDR3: ASSGEGNSPLH
J: TRBJ1-6
size: NA
V: TRBV2

CDR3: SVVGLQGASQETQY
J: TRBJ2-5
size: NA
V: TRBV29-1

CDR3: ASSLGQGRDYGYT
J: TRBJ1-2
size: NA
V: TRBV7-9

CDR3: ASSPGAGGNTEAF
J: TRBJ1-1
size: few
V: TRBV5-1

CDR3: ASSPLVASGYEQY
J: TRBJ2-7
size: NA
V: TRBV9

CDR3: ASSRRTGELF
J: TRBJ2-2
size: NA
V: TRBV11-3

CDR3: ASSVGPSGTRNEQF
J: TRBJ2-1
size: NA
V: TRBV9

CDR3: ASSEGDREQF
J: TRBJ2-1
size: NA
V: TRBV2

CDR3: ASSFRQGDTIY
J: TRBJ1-3
size: few
V: TRBV27

CDR3: ASSVAGTTNTGELF
J: TRBJ2-2
size: NA
V: TRBV9

CDR3: ATSKTGGNEQF
J: TRBJ2-1
size: NA
V: TRBV24-1

CDR3: ASSPRGGSPSGSSYEQY
J: TRBJ2-7
size: NA
V: TRBV5-1

CDR3: SASSLGQQETQY
J: TRBJ2-5
size: NA
V: TRBV20-1

CDR3: ASSGAGQFRLGETQY
J: TRBJ2-5
size: NA
V: TRBV2

CDR3: ASSHSPGGRRGETQY
J: TRBJ2-5
size: NA
V: TRBV4-2

CDR3: ASSLLAGGRTGELF
J: TRBJ2-2
size: NA
V: TRBV5-1

CDR3: ASTPGQGTYEQY
J: TRBJ2-7
size: NA
V: TRBV19

CDR3: ATSDLPLAGDNEQF
J: TRBJ2-1
size: NA
V: TRBV24-1

CDR3: SVAGQYSNQPQH
J: TRBJ1-5
size: NA
V: TRBV29-1

CDR3: ASSPGTGVLSGPSTDTQY
J: TRBJ2-3
size: NA
V: TRBV18

CDR3: ASSTSQVRNNEQF
J: TRBJ2-1
size: few
V: TRBV19

CDR3: SAISGANVLT
J: TRBJ2-6
size: NA
V: TRBV29-1